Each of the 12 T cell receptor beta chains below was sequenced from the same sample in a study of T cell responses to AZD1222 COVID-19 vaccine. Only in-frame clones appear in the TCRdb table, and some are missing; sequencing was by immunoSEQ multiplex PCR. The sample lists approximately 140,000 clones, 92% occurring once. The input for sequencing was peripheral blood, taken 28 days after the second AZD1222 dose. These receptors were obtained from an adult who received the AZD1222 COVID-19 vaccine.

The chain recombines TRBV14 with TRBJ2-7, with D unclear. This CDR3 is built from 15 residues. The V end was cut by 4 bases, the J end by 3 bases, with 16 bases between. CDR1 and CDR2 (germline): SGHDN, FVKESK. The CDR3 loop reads CASSPLARYYYEQYF. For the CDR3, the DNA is TGTGCCAGCAGCCCCTTGGCAAGATATTACTACGAGCAGTACTTC.

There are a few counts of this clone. CDR3 residues: CASSAYRAPGYTF. The CDR3 DNA reads as TGTGCCAGCAGCGCCTACAGGGCTCCAGGCTACACCTTC. The chain joins TRBV5-4 to TRBJ1-2; possibly TRBD1 for D (6 bases). Trimming left V 4 bases short and J 8 bases short, with 15 bases between. This CDR3 has 13 amino acids. Germline V gene sequence: CDR1 SGHNT, CDR2 YYREEE (reference sequence).

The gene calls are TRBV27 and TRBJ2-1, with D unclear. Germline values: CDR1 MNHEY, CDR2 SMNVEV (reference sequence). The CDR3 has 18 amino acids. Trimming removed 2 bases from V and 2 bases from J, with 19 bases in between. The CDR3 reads CASSLTRGFGFPYNEQFF. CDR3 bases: TGTGCCAGCAGTTTAACCCGAGGTTTCGGGTTCCCCTACAATGAGCAGTTCTTC.

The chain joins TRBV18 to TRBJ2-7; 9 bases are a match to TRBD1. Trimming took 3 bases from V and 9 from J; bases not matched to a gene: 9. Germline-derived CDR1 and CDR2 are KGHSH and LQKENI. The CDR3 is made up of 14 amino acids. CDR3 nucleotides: TGTGCCAGCTCACCTCAACAGGGGGCGCCTGGGCAGTACTTC. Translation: CASSPQQGAPGQYF.

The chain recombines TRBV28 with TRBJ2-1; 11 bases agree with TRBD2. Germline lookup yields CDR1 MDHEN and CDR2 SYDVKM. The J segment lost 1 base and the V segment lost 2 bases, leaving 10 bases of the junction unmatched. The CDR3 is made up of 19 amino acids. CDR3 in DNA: TGTGCCAGCAGTTTAGTAGCGGGAGGGTTTGTAGGGTCCTACAATGAGCAGTTCTTC. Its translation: CASSLVAGGFVGSYNEQFF.

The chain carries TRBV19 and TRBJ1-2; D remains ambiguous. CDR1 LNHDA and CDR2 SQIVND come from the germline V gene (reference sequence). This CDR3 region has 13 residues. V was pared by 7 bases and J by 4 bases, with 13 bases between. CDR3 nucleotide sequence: TGTGCCAGTACAAGGGCGGAACCCTATGGCTACACCTTC. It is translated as CASTRAEPYGYTF.

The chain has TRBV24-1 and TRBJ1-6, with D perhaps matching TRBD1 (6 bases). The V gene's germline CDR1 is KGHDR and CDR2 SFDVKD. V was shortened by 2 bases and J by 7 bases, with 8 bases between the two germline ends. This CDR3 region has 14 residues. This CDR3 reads CATSDSQGNSPLHF. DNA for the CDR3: TGTGCCACCAGTGATTCCCAGGGGAATTCACCCCTCCACTTT.

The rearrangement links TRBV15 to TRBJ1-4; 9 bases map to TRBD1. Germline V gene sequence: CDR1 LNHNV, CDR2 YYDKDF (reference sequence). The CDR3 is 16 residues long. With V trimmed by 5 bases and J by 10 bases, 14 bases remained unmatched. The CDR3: CATSLPYGTGRGKLFF. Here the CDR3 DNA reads TGTGCCACCAGCCTGCCGTACGGGACAGGGCGAGGAAAACTGTTTTTT.

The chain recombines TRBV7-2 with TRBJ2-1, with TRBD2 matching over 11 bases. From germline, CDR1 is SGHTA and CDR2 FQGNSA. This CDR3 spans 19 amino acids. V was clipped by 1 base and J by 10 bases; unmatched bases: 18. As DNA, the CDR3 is TGTGCCAGCAGCTTAGGCCCGGGCAGGGGGCGACTAGCGGGAAAGGAGCAGTTCTTC. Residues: CASSLGPGRGRLAGKEQFF.

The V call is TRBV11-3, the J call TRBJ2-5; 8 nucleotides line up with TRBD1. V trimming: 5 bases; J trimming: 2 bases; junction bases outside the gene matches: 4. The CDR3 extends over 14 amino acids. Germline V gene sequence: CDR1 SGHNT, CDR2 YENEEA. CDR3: CASSPTGAQETQYF. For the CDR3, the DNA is TGTGCCAGCAGCCCGACAGGGGCGCAAGAGACCCAGTACTTC.

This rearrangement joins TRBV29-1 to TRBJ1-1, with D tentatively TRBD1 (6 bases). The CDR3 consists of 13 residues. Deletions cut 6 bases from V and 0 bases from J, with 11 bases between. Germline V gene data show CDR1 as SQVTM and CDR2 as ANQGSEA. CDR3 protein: CSVYRVLNTEAFF. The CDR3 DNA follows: TGCAGCGTGTACAGGGTTCTGAACACTGAAGCTTTCTTT.

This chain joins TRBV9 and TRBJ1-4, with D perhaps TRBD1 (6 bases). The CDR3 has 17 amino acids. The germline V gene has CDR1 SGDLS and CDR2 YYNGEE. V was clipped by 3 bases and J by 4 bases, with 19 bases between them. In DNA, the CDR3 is TGTGCCAGCAGCGCCCCCATGAAGGGGGGGGTTAATGAAAAACTGTTTTTT. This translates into CASSAPMKGGVNEKLFF. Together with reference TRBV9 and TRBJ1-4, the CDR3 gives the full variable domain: DSGVTQTPKHLITATGQRVTLRCSPRSGDLSVYWYQQSLDQGLQFLIQYYNGEERAKGNILERFSAQQFPDLHSELNLSSLELGDSALYFCASSAPMKGGVNEKLFFGSGTQLSVL.